This entry lists 23 T cell receptor beta chains sequenced from one sample in a study of siplizumab effects on memory and regulatory T cells. Using immunoSEQ multiplex PCR, the repertoire was profiled, and TCRdb retains in-frame clones only, with some absent. The data contain about 94,000 clones, around 94% of them seen just once; the ten biggest clones take up roughly 0.3%. Specimen: non-Treg CD4+ T cells sorted from blood. Every receptor here comes from a human donor in good health.

The V gene is TRBV7-3, the J gene TRBJ2-2, with 7 bases fitting TRBD1. With 5 bases clipped from V and 5 bases from J, the junction kept 2 bases outside the gene matches. CDR3 length: 13 amino acids. Germline CDR1 is SGHTA and CDR2 is FQGTGA. CDR3 in amino acids: CASSEQGTGELFF. In DNA, the CDR3 is TGTGCCAGCAGCGAACAGGGGACCGGGGAGCTGTTTTTT.

J is TRBJ2-5 and V is TRBV6-6; D gene unclear. The V gene lost 2 bases and the J gene lost 5 bases, with 6 bases spanning the gap. Germline V gene sequence: CDR1 MNHNY, CDR2 SVGAGI (reference sequence). There are 12 residues in the CDR3. CDR3 residues: CASSYMGETQYF. CDR3 DNA sequence: TGTGCCAGCAGTTACATGGGGGAGACCCAGTACTTC.

This chain links TRBV6-6 with TRBJ1-5; D might be TRBD1 (6 bases). The germline gives CDR1 MNHNY, CDR2 SVGAGI (reference sequence). The V and J ends lost 1 base and 5 bases respectively, with 15 bases between them. This CDR3 spans 16 amino acids. CDR3 nucleotide sequence: TGTGCCAGCAGTTACTTACAAACAGGGCCCCATCAGCCCCAGCATTTT. It specifies CASSYLQTGPHQPQHF.

V is TRBV19 and J is TRBJ1-1; 7 positions agree with TRBD1. The V and J ends lost 10 bases and 5 bases, in that order; junction bases with no gene match: 4. Germline assignment: CDR1 LNHDA and CDR2 SQIVND (reference sequence). CDR3 length: 11 amino acids. The CDR3 loop is CATEQGTEAFF. The CDR3 DNA reads as TGTGCCACAGAACAGGGGACTGAAGCTTTCTTT.

The rearrangement uses TRBV5-4 and TRBJ2-2; 7 bases map to TRBD2. The CDR3 spans 16 residues. Germline loops: CDR1 SGHNT, CDR2 YYREEE (reference sequence). The J segment lost 1 base and the V segment lost 4 bases, leaving 7 bases of the junction unmatched. The CDR3 DNA reads as TGTGCCAGCAGCCCGTCGGGAGGAGTGAACACCGGGGAGCTGTTTTTT. This sequence encodes CASSPSGGVNTGELFF.

The sample holds one count of this clone. The chain recombines TRBV2 with TRBJ2-7; 7 positions match TRBD1. V gave up 6 bases and J gave up 0 bases; unmatched junction bases: 5. The germline gives CDR1 SNHLY, CDR2 FYNNEI. The CDR3 is 14 amino acids. The DNA for the CDR3 is TGTGCCAGCAGGGAACAGGGGCCCTCCTACGAGCAGTACTTC. Encoded protein: CASREQGPSYEQYF.

This chain connects TRBV30 to TRBJ2-1; no firm D call. Trimming shortened V by 0 bases and J by 7 bases, and 10 bases separated the two germline ends. The CDR3 consists of 13 residues. CDR1 is GTSNPN and CDR2 is SVGIG in the germline V gene (reference sequence). This chain's CDR3 is CAWSVAGRNEQFF. CDR3 DNA sequence: TGTGCCTGGAGTGTAGCTGGGCGTAATGAGCAGTTCTTC. Supplemented by reference TRBV30 and TRBJ2-1, the full variable domain reads SQTIHQWPATLVQPVGSPLSLECTVEGTSNPNLYWYRQAAGRGLQLLFYSVGIGQISSEVPQNLSASRPQDRQFILSSKKLLLSDSGFYLCAWSVAGRNEQFFGPGTRLTVL.

The V and J genes are TRBV30 and TRBJ1-2; D is possibly TRBD1 (6 bases). In germline, CDR1 is GTSNPN, CDR2 SVGIG (reference sequence). V lost 4 bases, J lost 5 bases, and 14 bases lay in between. The CDR3 extends over 13 amino acids. The CDR3 protein is CAWTRGGGYGYTF. DNA of the CDR3: TGTGCCTGGACTCGCGGAGGGGGGTATGGCTACACCTTC.

The chain couples TRBV7-2 to TRBJ2-1; TRBD1 or TRBD2 may be the D gene (5 bases each). The CDR3 loop spans 13 amino acids. Trimming left V 7 bases short and J 7 bases short, with 14 bases between. Germline assignment: CDR1 SGHTA and CDR2 FQGNSA. The CDR3 coding sequence is TGTGCCAGCACCTCGGACTGGGGGAATGAGCAGTTCTTC. Protein product: CASTSDWGNEQFF. Complete variable domain (other parts from reference TRBV7-2 and TRBJ2-1): GAGVSQSPSNKVTEKGKDVELRCDPISGHTALYWYRQSLGQGLEFLIYFQGNSAPDKSGLPSDRFSAERTGGSVSTLTIQRTQQEDSAVYLCASTSDWGNEQFFGPGTRLTVL.

CDR3 nucleotide sequence: TGTGCCAGCTCATCAACAGACGCCGCAACGAATTCACCCCTCCACTTT. Translated: CASSSTDAATNSPLHF. J is TRBJ1-6 and V is TRBV18, with D unclear. CDR1 is KGHSH, CDR2 LQKENI, per germline. This CDR3 region has 16 residues. V lost 5 bases and J lost 7, with 18 bases in between.

The rearrangement joins TRBV5-4 to TRBJ2-6, with D unclear. Trimming shortened V by 0 bases and J by 1 base, and 8 bases separated the two germline ends. The germline CDR1 and CDR2 sequences are SGHNT and YYREEE (reference sequence). The CDR3 sequence is 16 residues long. DNA of the CDR3: TGTGCCAGCAGCTTGGTCGGTAGATCTGGGGCCAACGTCCTGACTTTC. Translating gives CASSLVGRSGANVLTF.

This chain links TRBV4-1 with TRBJ2-7, with 7 bases fitting TRBD2. Germline CDR1 is MGHRA and CDR2 is YSYEKL. There are 15 residues in the CDR3. V gave up 6 bases and J gave up 2 bases; unmatched junction bases: 10. The CDR3 region is CASSPSRGSPYEQYF. CDR3 bases: TGCGCCAGCAGTCCTTCCCGCGGGAGTCCCTACGAGCAGTACTTC.

This sequence joins TRBV5-5 and TRBJ1-6; D is ambiguous. Trimming pared 4 bases from V and 7 bases from J, leaving 18 bases between. The CDR3 totals 16 residues. Germline V gene lookup returns CDR1 SGHKS and CDR2 YYEKEE (reference sequence). The CDR3: CASSLTAGSRNSPLHF. CDR3 coding DNA: TGTGCCAGCAGCCTCACCGCCGGCTCGAGGAATTCACCCCTCCACTTT. Combining the CDR3 with reference TRBV5-5 and TRBJ1-6 gives the whole variable domain DAGVTQSPTHLIKTRGQQVTLRCSPISGHKSVSWYQQVLGQGPQFIFQYYEKEERGRGNFPDRFSARQFPNYSSELNVNALLLGDSALYLCASSLTAGSRNSPLHFGNGTRLTVT.

The chain uses TRBV4-1 and TRBJ1-2, with D unresolved. From germline, CDR1 is MGHRA and CDR2 YSYEKL. Trimming took off 1 base at V and 3 bases at J, with 9 bases between the two ends. CDR3 length equals 14 residues. The CDR3 loop is CASSQVAGYYGYTF. The CDR3 DNA reads as TGCGCCAGCAGCCAAGTCGCGGGGTACTATGGCTACACCTTC.

This clone was seen only once. As DNA, the CDR3 is TGTGCCAGCGATAGGGCCCAAGAGACCCAGTACTTC. Amino acid sequence: CASDRAQETQYF. The J gene is TRBJ2-5, the V gene TRBV30; D unresolved. Trimming cost V 8 bases and J 1 base, with 11 bases left between them. The V gene's germline CDR1 is GTSNPN and CDR2 SVGIG (reference sequence). This CDR3 comprises 12 residues.

The chain employs TRBV5-6 and TRBJ1-2; unclear D gene. Between the trimmed V and J ends, which lost 0 bases and 8 bases, there was a span of 17 bases. This CDR3 contains 15 residues. Germline CDR1 and CDR2: SGHDT and YYEEEE. The CDR3 nucleotides read TGTGCCAGCAGCTTGGTCGCCGGAGCGGGGTGGGGCTACACCTTC. It specifies CASSLVAGAGWGYTF.

The gene calls are TRBV4-1 and TRBJ1-6; 8 bases map to TRBD1. J lost 6 bases, V lost 1 base, and 17 bases had no gene match. CDR3 length: 20 residues. Germline CDR1 MGHRA, CDR2 YSYEKL. The CDR3 region is CASSQVPRQGALEINSPLHF. The DNA of the CDR3 is TGCGCCAGCAGCCAAGTACCCAGGCAGGGGGCTCTCGAGATTAATTCACCCCTCCACTTT.

The chain uses TRBV18 and TRBJ2-5, with D perhaps matching TRBD1 (6 bases). V dropped 0 bases and J dropped 1 base, with 9 bases sitting between them. CDR1 KGHSH and CDR2 LQKENI come from the germline V gene. The CDR3 consists of 15 residues. CDR3 in amino acids: CASSPPNRAQETQYF. In DNA form, the CDR3 reads TGTGCCAGCTCACCACCTAACAGGGCCCAAGAGACCCAGTACTTC.

J is TRBJ1-2 and V is TRBV19, with 12 bases that match TRBD1. J lost 2 bases, V lost 6 bases, and 13 bases had no gene match. From germline, CDR1 is LNHDA and CDR2 SQIVND (reference sequence). The CDR3 extends over 18 amino acids. CDR3 residues: CASRISGQGARGNYGYTF. CDR3 DNA: TGTGCCAGTAGAATATCGGGACAGGGGGCCCGAGGAAACTATGGCTACACCTTC. Using reference TRBV19 and TRBJ1-2 for the parts outside the CDR3, the full variable domain is DGGITQSPKYLFRKEGQNVTLSCEQNLNHDAMYWYRQDPGQGLRLIYYSQIVNDFQKGDIAEGYSVSREKKESFPLTVTSAQKNPTAFYLCASRISGQGARGNYGYTFGSGTRLTVV.

The chain carries TRBV11-2 and TRBJ2-7; 8 positions match TRBD1. Germline CDR1 SGHAT, CDR2 FQNNGV. The CDR3 has 15 amino acids. Trimming cost V 5 bases and J 0 bases; bases outside gene matches: 6. The CDR3 reads CASSNRQGSSYEQYF. For the CDR3, the DNA is TGTGCCAGCAGCAATCGACAGGGGAGCTCCTACGAGCAGTACTTC.

The chain joins TRBV11-2 to TRBJ2-1, with 11 bases matching TRBD2. Trimming took 5 bases from V and 5 from J; bases not matched to a gene: 5. Germline V lookup: CDR1 SGHAT, CDR2 FQNNGV. This CDR3 has 15 residues. Written as DNA, the CDR3 is TGTGCCAGCAGCCGGACTAGCGGGCTCAACAATGAGCAGTTCTTC. This encodes CASSRTSGLNNEQFF.

This clone was seen a handful of times. The chain recombines TRBV30 with TRBJ2-2; TRBD2 is a possible D gene (6 bases). Germline CDR1 GTSNPN, CDR2 SVGIG (reference sequence). The CDR3 has 16 residues. V lost 3 bases, J lost 0 bases, and 14 bases lay in between. In DNA, the CDR3 is TGTGCCTGGAGCCAGCGGGCCTGGACGAACACCGGGGAGCTGTTTTTT. Its translation is CAWSQRAWTNTGELFF.

The V and J genes are TRBV5-6 and TRBJ1-2, with D possibly matching TRBD1 (5 bases). V was clipped by 0 bases and J by 3 bases, with 12 bases between them. Germline CDR1 is SGHDT and CDR2 is YYEEEE. The CDR3 is 15 residues long. CDR3 amino acids: CASSLAARVDYGYTF. DNA of the CDR3: TGTGCCAGCAGCTTGGCCGCCAGGGTGGACTATGGCTACACCTTC.